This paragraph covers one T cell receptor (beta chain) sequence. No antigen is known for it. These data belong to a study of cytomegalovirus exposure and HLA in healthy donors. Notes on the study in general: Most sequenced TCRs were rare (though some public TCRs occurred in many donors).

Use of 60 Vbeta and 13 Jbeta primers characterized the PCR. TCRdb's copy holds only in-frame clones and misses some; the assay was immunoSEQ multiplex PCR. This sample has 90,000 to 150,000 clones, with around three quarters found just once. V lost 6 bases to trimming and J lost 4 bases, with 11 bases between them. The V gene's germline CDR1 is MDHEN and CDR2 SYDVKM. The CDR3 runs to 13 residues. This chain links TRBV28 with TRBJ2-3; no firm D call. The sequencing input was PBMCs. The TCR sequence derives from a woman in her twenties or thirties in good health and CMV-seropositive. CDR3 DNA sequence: TGTGCCAGCAGGGCTGATTACCCAGATACGCAGTATTTT. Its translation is CASRADYPDTQYF.